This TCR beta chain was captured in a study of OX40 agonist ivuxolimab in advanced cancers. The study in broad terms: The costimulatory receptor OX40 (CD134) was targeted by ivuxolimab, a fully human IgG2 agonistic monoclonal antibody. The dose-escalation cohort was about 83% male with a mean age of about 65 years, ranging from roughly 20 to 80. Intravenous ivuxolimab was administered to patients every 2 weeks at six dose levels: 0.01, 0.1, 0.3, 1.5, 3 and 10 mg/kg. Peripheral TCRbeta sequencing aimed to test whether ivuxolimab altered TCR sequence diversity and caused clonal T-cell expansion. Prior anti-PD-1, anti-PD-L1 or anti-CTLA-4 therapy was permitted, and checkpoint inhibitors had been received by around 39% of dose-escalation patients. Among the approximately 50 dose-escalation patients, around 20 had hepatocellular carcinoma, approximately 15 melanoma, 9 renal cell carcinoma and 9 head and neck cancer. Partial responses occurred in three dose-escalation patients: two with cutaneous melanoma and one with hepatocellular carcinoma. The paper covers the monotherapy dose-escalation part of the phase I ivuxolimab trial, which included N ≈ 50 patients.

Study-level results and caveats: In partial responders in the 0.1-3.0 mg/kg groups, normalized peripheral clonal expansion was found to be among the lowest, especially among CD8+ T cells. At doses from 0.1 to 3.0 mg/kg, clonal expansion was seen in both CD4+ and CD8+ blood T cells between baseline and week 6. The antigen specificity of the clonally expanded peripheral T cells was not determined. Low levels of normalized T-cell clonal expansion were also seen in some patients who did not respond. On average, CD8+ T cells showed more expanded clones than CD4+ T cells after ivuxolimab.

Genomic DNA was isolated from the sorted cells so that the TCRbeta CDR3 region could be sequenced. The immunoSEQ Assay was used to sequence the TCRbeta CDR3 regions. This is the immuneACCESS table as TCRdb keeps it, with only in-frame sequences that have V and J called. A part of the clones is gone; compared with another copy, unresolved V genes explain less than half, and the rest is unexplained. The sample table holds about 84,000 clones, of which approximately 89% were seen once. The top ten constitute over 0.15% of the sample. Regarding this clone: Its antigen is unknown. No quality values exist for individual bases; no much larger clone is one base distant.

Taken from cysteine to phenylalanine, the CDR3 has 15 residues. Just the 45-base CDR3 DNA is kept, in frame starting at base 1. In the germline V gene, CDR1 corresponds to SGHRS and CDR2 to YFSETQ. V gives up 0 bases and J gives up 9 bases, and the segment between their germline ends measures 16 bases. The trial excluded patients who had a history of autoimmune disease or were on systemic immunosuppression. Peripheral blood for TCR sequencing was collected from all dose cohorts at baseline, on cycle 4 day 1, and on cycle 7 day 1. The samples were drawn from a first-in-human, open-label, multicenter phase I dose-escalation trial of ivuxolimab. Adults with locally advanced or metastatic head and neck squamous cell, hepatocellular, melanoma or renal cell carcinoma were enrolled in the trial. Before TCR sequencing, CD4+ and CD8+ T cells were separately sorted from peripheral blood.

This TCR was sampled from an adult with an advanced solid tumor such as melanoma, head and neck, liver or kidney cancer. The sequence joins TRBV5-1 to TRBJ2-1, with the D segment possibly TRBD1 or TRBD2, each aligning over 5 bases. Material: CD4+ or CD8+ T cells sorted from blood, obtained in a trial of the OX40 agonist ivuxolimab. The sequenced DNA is TGCGCCAGCAGCTTGGTTGGGGACCGCGGTGGTGAGCAGTTCTTC. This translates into CASSLVGDRGGEQFF.